These 18 T cell receptor beta chains were all obtained from the same sample, sequenced in a study of blood T cell repertoires in COVID-19. Libraries were prepared by immunoSEQ multiplex PCR; TCRdb keeps only in-frame clonotypes and omits some of them. The table lists hundreds of thousands of clones, 86% of them singletons. Sequenced input: peripheral blood. Receptor source: a woman aged 80 or over with COVID-19, enrolled during active disease.

The chain combines TRBV19 with TRBJ1-5, with D perhaps TRBD1 (5 bases). V was pared by 3 bases and J by 7 bases, with 16 bases between. This CDR3 is 15 amino acids long. Germline V gene sequence: CDR1 LNHDA, CDR2 SQIVND (reference sequence). The CDR3 DNA is TGTGCCAGTAGTATGCTTCAGGGTTCCTACCAGCCCCAGCATTTT. This sequence encodes CASSMLQGSYQPQHF.

The chain has TRBV2 and TRBJ2-1; D is uncertain. CDR1 SNHLY and CDR2 FYNNEI come from the germline V gene. The CDR3 loop spans 15 amino acids. The V end was cut by 6 bases, the J end by 0 bases, with 12 bases between. CDR3 residues: CASRYQVGSYNEQFF. CDR3 coding DNA: TGTGCCAGCAGATACCAGGTGGGCTCCTACAATGAGCAGTTCTTC. The entire variable domain, with the rest obtained from reference TRBV2 and TRBJ2-1, is as follows: EPEVTQTPSHQVTQMGQEVILRCVPISNHLYFYWYRQILGQKVEFLVSFYNNEISEKSEIFDDQFSVERPDGSNFTLKIRSTKLEDSAMYFCASRYQVGSYNEQFFGPGTRLTVL.

The chain combines TRBV6-1 with TRBJ2-5, with 15 bases matching TRBD2. The CDR3 runs to 19 residues. The V segment lost 3 bases and the J segment 5 bases; nucleotides outside the gene matches: 13. CDR1 MNHNS and CDR2 SASEGT come from the germline V gene. CDR3: CASSEGRTSGGATGETQYF. In nucleotides, the CDR3 is TGTGCCAGCAGTGAGGGCAGGACTAGCGGGGGGGCCACCGGGGAGACCCAGTACTTC.

The rearrangement uses TRBV2 and TRBJ2-5, with unresolved D. CDR1 and CDR2 from the germline V gene are SNHLY and FYNNEI. Trimming left V 7 bases short and J 5 bases short, with 17 bases between. The CDR3 runs to 14 residues. The CDR3 region is CASTTGSAGETQYF. The CDR3 coding sequence is TGTGCCAGCACAACCGGCTCCGCCGGGGAGACCCAGTACTTC. Using reference TRBV2 and TRBJ2-5 for the parts outside the CDR3, the full variable domain is EPEVTQTPSHQVTQMGQEVILRCVPISNHLYFYWYRQILGQKVEFLVSFYNNEISEKSEIFDDQFSVERPDGSNFTLKIRSTKLEDSAMYFCASTTGSAGETQYFGPGTRLLVL.

The chain links TRBV18 to TRBJ1-2; 9 nucleotides line up with TRBD1. Trimming took 5 bases from V and 4 from J; bases not matched to a gene: 11. From germline, CDR1 is KGHSH and CDR2 LQKENI. The length of the CDR3 is 16 residues. The CDR3 is CASSSQRTGEGYGYTF. In DNA, the CDR3 is TGTGCCAGCTCATCCCAAAGGACAGGGGAGGGCTATGGCTACACCTTC.

The gene calls are TRBV30 and TRBJ2-7; D perhaps matches TRBD1 (5 bases). Per germline, CDR1 GTSNPN and CDR2 SVGIG (reference sequence). V shed 0 bases and J shed 5 bases, with 8 bases lying between them. CDR3 length: 12 amino acids. CDR3 nucleotides: TGTGCCTGGAGTGTTTGGGGCCACGAGCAGTACTTC. This encodes CAWSVWGHEQYF.

The gene calls are TRBV7-2 and TRBJ1-4; TRBD1 agrees at 8 bases. CDR3 size: 14 residues. Germline V gene lookup returns CDR1 SGHTA and CDR2 FQGNSA. Trimming removed 3 bases from V and 8 bases from J; junction bases left unmatched: 5. The CDR3 region is CASSFGTGREKLFF. CDR3 nucleotide sequence: TGTGCCAGCAGCTTTGGGACAGGCCGGGAAAAACTGTTTTTT.

CDR3 DNA sequence: TGTGCCAGCAGTCAAAACAGGGGAGATACGCAGTATTTT. Its translation: CASSQNRGDTQYF. This chain joins TRBV6-5 and TRBJ2-3; 7 nucleotides line up with TRBD1. The ends lost 5 bases at V and 5 bases at J; junction bases unmatched: 4. Germline V gives CDR1 MNHEY, CDR2 SVGAGI. The CDR3 loop spans 13 amino acids.

V and J are TRBV5-6 and TRBJ1-4, with D perhaps matching TRBD1 (5 bases). Germline CDR1 SGHDT, CDR2 YYEEEE. Trimming took 3 bases from V and 8 from J, leaving 8 bases between them. The CDR3 extends over 12 amino acids. The CDR3 sequence is CASSWGGEKLFF. The CDR3, as DNA: TGTGCCAGCAGCTGGGGGGGAGAAAAACTGTTTTTT. The variable domain in full, with the rest retrieved from reference TRBV5-6 and TRBJ1-4, is DAGVTQSPTHLIKTRGQQVTLRCSPKSGHDTVSWYQQALGQGPQFIFQYYEEEERQRGNFPDRFSGHQFPNYSSELNVNALLLGDSALYLCASSWGGEKLFFGSGTQLSVL.

The rearrangement uses TRBV5-4 and TRBJ2-1, with 11 positions matching TRBD2. This CDR3 contains 14 residues. The V gene end was trimmed by 1 base and the J gene end by 9 bases; junction bases not matched to a gene: 3. Germline loops: CDR1 SGHNT, CDR2 YYREEE (reference sequence). CDR3 sequence reads: CASSLPSGGPEQFF. CDR3 coding DNA: TGTGCCAGCAGCTTGCCTAGCGGGGGGCCTGAGCAGTTCTTC.

The rearrangement joins TRBV6-2 or TRBV6-3 to TRBJ1-1, with D perhaps TRBD1 (5 bases). Deletions cut 0 bases from V and 4 bases from J, with 12 bases between. Germline CDR1 is MNHEY and CDR2 is SVGEGT. The CDR3 has 15 amino acids. This CDR3 is CASSYSIRGGTEAFF. The CDR3 DNA reads TGTGCCAGCAGTTACTCAATTCGGGGGGGCACTGAAGCTTTCTTT.

V is TRBV18 and J is TRBJ2-5, with a weak D call TRBD1 (6 bases). The V and J ends lost 6 bases and 4 bases respectively, with 12 bases between them. The CDR3 totals 13 residues. In germline, CDR1 is KGHSH, CDR2 LQKENI. This CDR3 reads CASSQGSGETQYF. CDR3 coding DNA: TGTGCCAGCTCTCAGGGGTCGGGAGAGACCCAGTACTTC. Complete variable domain (other parts from reference TRBV18 and TRBJ2-5): NAGVMQNPRHLVRRRGQEARLRCSPMKGHSHVYWYRQLPEEGLKFMVYLQKENIIDESGMPKERFSAEFPKEGPSILRIQQVVRGDSAAYFCASSQGSGETQYFGPGTRLLVL.

This rearrangement joins TRBV5-1 to TRBJ2-4; 9 bases align to TRBD2. This CDR3 is 14 amino acids long. The V segment lost 9 bases and the J segment 4 bases; nucleotides outside the gene matches: 8. Germline loops: CDR1 SGHRS, CDR2 YFSETQ. CDR3 amino acids: CATPRGGGKNIQYF. The CDR3 DNA is TGCGCCACCCCTCGCGGGGGGGGGAAAAACATTCAGTACTTC.

The chain carries TRBV5-3 and TRBJ1-5; TRBD1 might be the D (6 bases). TRBV5-3 qualifies as an ORF whose function is uncertain. This CDR3 has 17 amino acids. V gave up 6 bases and J gave up 0 bases, with 19 bases separating them. Written as DNA, the CDR3 is TGTGCCAGAAACCGTCGGGACAAGTATCATAGCAATCAGCCCCAGCATTTT. This sequence encodes CARNRRDKYHSNQPQHF.

A few counts support this clone. V gene TRBV1 combines with J gene TRBJ2-5; TRBD2 was called by the table and not checked on the DNA. TRBV1 is classified as a pseudogene. The CDR3 covers 17 residues. The CDR3 DNA reads as TGCACCAGCAGCCAAGCCCCCCCAGCGGGGGTATGTAAGACCCAGTACTTC. Translation: CTSSQAPPAGVCKTQYF.

This rearrangement joins TRBV11-2 to TRBJ2-7; 10 bases are a match to TRBD1. The V gene's germline CDR1 is SGHAT and CDR2 FQNNGV. V dropped 5 bases and J dropped 3; count of bases not matched to a gene: 7. This CDR3 has 15 residues. CDR3 protein: CASSLGGQGLYEQYV. For the CDR3, the DNA is TGTGCCAGCAGCCTAGGGGGACAGGGGCTCTACGAGCAGTACGTC.

V and J are TRBV5-1 and TRBJ1-5, with a weak D call TRBD1 (5 bases). The CDR3 runs 15 residues. CDR1 and CDR2 (germline): SGHRS, YFSETQ. V was trimmed by 0 bases and J by 6 bases, leaving 13 bases between them. The CDR3 sequence: CASSLAGREGQPQHF. DNA of the CDR3: TGCGCCAGCAGCTTGGCCGGCAGGGAAGGTCAGCCCCAGCATTTT.

In its sample, this clone was seen a few times. As DNA, the CDR3 is TGTGCCAGCAGCCCCGGCAGGGCAAATCAGCCCCAGCATTTT. Translation: CASSPGRANQPQHF. The rearrangement joins TRBV16 to TRBJ1-5, with TRBD1 as a possible D gene (5 bases). Germline CDR1 and CDR2: KGHSY and FQNENV. Trimming shortened V by 4 bases and J by 4 bases, and 11 bases separated the two germline ends. CDR3 length: 14 residues.